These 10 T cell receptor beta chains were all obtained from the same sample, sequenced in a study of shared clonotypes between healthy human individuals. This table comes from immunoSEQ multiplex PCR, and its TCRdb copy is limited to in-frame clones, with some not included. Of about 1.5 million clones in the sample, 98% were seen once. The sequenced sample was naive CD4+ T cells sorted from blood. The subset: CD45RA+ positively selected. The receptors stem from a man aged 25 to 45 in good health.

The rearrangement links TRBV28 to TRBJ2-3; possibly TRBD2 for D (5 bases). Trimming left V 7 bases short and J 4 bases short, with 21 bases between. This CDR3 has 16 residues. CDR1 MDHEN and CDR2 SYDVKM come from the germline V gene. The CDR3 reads CASTETGRYRADTQYF. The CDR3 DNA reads TGTGCCAGCACAGAAACGGGGAGATACCGAGCAGATACGCAGTATTTT.

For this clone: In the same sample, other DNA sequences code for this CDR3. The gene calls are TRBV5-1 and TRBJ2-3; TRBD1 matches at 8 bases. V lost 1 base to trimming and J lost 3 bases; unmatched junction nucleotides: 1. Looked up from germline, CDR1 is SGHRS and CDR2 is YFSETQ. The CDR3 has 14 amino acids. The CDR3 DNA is TGCGCCAGCAGCTTGCAGGGGGCGACAGATACGCAGTATTTT. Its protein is CASSLQGATDTQYF.

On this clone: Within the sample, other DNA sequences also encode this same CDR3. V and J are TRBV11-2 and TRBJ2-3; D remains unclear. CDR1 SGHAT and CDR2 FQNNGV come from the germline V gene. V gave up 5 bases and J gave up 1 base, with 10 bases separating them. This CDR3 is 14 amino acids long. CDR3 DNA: TGTGCCAGCAGCCTAGTGGGTGGCACAGATACGCAGTATTTT. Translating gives CASSLVGGTDTQYF.

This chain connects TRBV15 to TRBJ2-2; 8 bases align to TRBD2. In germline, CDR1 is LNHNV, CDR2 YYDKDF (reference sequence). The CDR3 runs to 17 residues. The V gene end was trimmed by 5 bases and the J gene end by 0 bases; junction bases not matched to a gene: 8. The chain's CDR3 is CATSRTGGESNTGELFF. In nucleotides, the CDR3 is TGTGCCACCAGCCGAACCGGGGGGGAGTCGAACACCGGGGAGCTGTTTTTT. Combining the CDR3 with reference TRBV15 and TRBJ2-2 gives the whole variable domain DAMVIQNPRYQVTQFGKPVTLSCSQTLNHNVMYWYQQKSSQAPKLLFHYYDKDFNNEADTPDNFQSRRPNTSFCFLDIRSPGLGDTAMYLCATSRTGGESNTGELFFGEGSRLTVL.

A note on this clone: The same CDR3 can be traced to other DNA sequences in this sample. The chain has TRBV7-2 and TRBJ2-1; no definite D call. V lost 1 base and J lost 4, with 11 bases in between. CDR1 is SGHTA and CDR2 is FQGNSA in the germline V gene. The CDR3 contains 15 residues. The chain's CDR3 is CASSLVAGAYNEQFF. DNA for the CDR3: TGTGCCAGCAGCTTAGTCGCTGGCGCGTACAATGAGCAGTTCTTC.

The CDR3 DNA reads as TGTGCCAGCAGCCTCGGGCTAGCGGGAGGGGGTGAGCAGTTCTTC. Residues: CASSLGLAGGGEQFF. The V gene is TRBV7-7, the J gene TRBJ2-1; 12 nucleotides line up with TRBD2. This CDR3 has 15 residues. The ends lost 5 bases at V and 9 bases at J; junction bases unmatched: 8. The germline gives CDR1 SSHAT, CDR2 FNYEAQ (reference sequence).

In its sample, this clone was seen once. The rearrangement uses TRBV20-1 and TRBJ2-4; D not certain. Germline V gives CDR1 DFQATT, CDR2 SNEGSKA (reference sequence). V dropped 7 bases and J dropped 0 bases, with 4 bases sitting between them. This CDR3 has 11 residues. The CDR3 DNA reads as TGCAGTGTAGTAGCCAAAAACATTCAGTACTTC. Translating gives CSVVAKNIQYF.

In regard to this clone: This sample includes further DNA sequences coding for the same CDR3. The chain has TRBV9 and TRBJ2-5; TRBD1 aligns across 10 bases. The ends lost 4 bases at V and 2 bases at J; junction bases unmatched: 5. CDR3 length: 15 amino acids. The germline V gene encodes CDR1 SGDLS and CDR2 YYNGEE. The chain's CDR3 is CASSLRTGGQETQYF. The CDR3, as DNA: TGTGCCAGCAGCCTTCGGACAGGGGGGCAAGAGACCCAGTACTTC.

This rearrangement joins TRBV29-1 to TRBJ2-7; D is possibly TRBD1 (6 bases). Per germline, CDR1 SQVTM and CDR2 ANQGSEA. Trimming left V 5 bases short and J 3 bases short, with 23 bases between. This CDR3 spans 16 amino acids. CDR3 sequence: CSVSGAKDSDVYEQYF. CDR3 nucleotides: TGCAGCGTTTCCGGAGCTAAGGACAGCGACGTCTACGAGCAGTACTTC.

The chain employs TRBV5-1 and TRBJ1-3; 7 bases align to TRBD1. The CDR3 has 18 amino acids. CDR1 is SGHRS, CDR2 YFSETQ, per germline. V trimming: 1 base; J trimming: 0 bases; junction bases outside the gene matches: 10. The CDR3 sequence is CASSLRTGAFGSGNTIYF. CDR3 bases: TGCGCCAGCAGCTTGCGCACAGGGGCCTTCGGCTCTGGAAACACCATATATTTT.